This T cell receptor (beta chain) emerged from a study of blood T cell repertoires in COVID-19. Study details: Samples of COVID-19 (acute and convalescent) were obtained from the United States, Italy and Spain. Sample material is recorded as cDNA or gDNA derived from T cells, B-cell-depleted T cells, or PBMCs.

Per the authors' pipeline: For nucleated cells, counts were estimated from reference gene primer amplification. Using immunoSEQ multiplex PCR, the repertoire was profiled, and TCRdb retains in-frame clones only, with some absent. That table is the source of V, J and clone size, and D and trimming were worked out from the DNA. This table has around 260,000 clones, roughly 92% appearing once. Seattle-derived patients entered the study during active infection and were followed longitudinally. CDR1 and CDR2 from the germline V gene are SGHTA and FQGNSA. The CDR3 contains 14 residues. With 1 base removed from V and 4 bases from J, the gap between germline ends came to 8 bases.

The chain joins TRBV7-2 to TRBJ2-1; D possibly corresponds to TRBD2 (5 bases). This clonotype was sampled from a woman aged 25 to 39 with COVID-19, enrolled during active disease. Specimen: peripheral blood. The CDR3 DNA sequence: TGTGCCAGCAGCTTAGGGGAGAAGTACAATGAGCAGTTCTTC. It is translated as CASSLGEKYNEQFF.